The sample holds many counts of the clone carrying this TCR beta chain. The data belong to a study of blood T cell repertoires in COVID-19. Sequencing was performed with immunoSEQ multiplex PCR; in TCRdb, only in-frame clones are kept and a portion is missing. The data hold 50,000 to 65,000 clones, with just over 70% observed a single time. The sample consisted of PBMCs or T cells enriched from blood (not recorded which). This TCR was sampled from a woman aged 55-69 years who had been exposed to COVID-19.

Written as DNA, the CDR3 is TGTGCCAGCAGCTTGAGCAAATCCTACGAGCAGTACTTC. This translates into CASSLSKSYEQYF. The chain joins TRBV7-2 to TRBJ2-7; D not resolved. Trimming cost V 3 bases and J 1 base, with 7 bases left between them. This CDR3 has 13 residues. The germline V gene encodes CDR1 SGHTA and CDR2 FQGNSA.